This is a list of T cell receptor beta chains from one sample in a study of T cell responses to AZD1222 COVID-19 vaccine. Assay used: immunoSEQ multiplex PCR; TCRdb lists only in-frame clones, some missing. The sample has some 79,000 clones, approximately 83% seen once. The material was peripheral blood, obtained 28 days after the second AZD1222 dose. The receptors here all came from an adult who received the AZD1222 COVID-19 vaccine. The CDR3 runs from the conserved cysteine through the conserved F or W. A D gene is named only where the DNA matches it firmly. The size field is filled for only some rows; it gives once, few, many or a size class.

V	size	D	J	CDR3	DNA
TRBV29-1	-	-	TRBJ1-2	CGGGEGTNYGYTF	TGCGGGGGCGGGGAGGGGACGAACTATGGCTACACCTTC
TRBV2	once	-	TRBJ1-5	CASSEMNSPQPQHF	TGTGCCAGCAGTGAAATGAACAGCCCGCAGCCCCAGCATTTT
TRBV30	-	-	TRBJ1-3	CAWTDNIRSGNTIYF	TGTGCCTGGACGGATAACATACGCTCTGGAAACACCATATATTTT
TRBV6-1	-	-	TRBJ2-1	CASSEADGRNEQFF	TGTGCCAGCAGTGAAGCAGACGGGCGCAATGAGCAGTTCTTC
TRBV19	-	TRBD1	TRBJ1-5	CAGGTGRNNQPQHF	TGTGCCGGCGGGACAGGGCGGAACAATCAGCCCCAGCATTTT
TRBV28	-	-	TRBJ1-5	CASRETGDKPQHF	TGTGCCAGCAGGGAGACAGGAGATAAGCCCCAGCATTTT
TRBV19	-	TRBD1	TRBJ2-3	CASSIPDRESTDTQYF	TGTGCCAGTAGTATCCCCGACAGGGAGAGCACAGATACGCAGTATTTT
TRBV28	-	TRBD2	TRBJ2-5	CASSRAGLAGGQETQYF	TGTGCCAGCTCGCGGGCGGGACTAGCGGGGGGGCAAGAGACCCAGTACTTC
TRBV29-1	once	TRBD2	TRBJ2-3	CSVEVAGGPDTQYF	TGCAGCGTTGAAGTAGCGGGGGGGCCAGATACGCAGTATTTT
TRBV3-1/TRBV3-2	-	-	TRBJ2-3	CASSQGRGRATDTQYF	TGTGCCAGCAGCCAAGGTCGTGGGAGAGCCACAGATACGCAGTATTTT
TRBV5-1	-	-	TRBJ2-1	CASSTRDHSYNEQFF	TGCGCCAGCAGCACCCGGGACCACTCCTACAATGAGCAGTTCTTC
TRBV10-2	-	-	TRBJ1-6	CASSEWRDTRLTLHF	TGCGCCAGCAGTGAATGGAGGGACACCAGATTGACCCTCCACTTT
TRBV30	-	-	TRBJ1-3	CAWSDLVTTIYF	TGTGCCTGGAGTGACCTGGTCACCACCATATATTTT
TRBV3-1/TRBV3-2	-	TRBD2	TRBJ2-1	CASSQGSGGYNEQFF	TGTGCCAGCAGCCAAGGTAGCGGGGGTTACAATGAGCAGTTCTTC
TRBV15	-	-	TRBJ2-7	CATSRPGGNASYEQYF	TGTGCCACCAGCAGACCTGGGGGTAACGCATCCTACGAGCAGTACTTC
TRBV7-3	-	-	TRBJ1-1	CASSLKRGDTEAFF	TGTGCCAGCAGCTTAAAGAGGGGGGACACTGAAGCTTTCTTT
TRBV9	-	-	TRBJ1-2	CASHREDVGYTF	TGTGCCAGCCACAGGGAGGATGTTGGCTACACCTTC
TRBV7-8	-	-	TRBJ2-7	CASSILRAASSYEQYF	TGTGCCAGCAGCATCCTCCGGGCTGCCAGCTCCTACGAGCAGTACTTC
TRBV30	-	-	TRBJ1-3	CAWSGQATSGNTIYF	TGTGCCTGGAGTGGACAGGCGACCTCTGGAAACACCATATATTTT
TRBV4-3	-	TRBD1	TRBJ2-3	CASSQGTGGRGDTQYF	TGCGCCAGCAGCCAGGGGACAGGGGGCCGCGGAGATACGCAGTATTTT
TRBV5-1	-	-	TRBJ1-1	CASSQPGGNTEAFF	TGCGCCAGCAGCCAGCCGGGGGGGAACACTGAAGCTTTCTTT
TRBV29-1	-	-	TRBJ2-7	CSVEQVNEQYF	TGCAGCGTTGAGCAGGTAAACGAGCAGTACTTC
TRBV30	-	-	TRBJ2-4	CAWSRRGEGNIQYF	TGTGCCTGGAGTCGGCGCGGGGAAGGGAACATTCAGTACTTC
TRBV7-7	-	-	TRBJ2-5	CASSLPGETQYF	TGTGCCAGCAGCTTACCGGGGGAGACCCAGTACTTC
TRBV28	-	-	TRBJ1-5	CASSLAISNQPQHF	TGTGCCAGCAGCCTCGCCATTAGCAATCAGCCCCAGCATTTT
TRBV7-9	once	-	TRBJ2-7	CASSFEAVGYF	TGTGCCAGCAGCTTTGAAGCCGTGGGGTACTTC
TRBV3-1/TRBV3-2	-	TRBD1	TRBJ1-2	CASSARSGTAANYGYTF	TGTGCCAGCAGCGCGCGTTCAGGGACAGCCGCCAACTATGGCTACACCTTC
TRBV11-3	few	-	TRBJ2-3	CASSLVASTDTQYF	TGTGCCAGCAGCTTAGTGGCAAGCACAGATACGCAGTATTTT
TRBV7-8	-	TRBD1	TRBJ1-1	CASSIGTGDTEAFF	TGTGCCAGCAGCATTGGGACAGGGGACACTGAAGCTTTCTTT
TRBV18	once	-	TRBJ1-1	CASSPSQGRGDTEAFF	TGTGCCAGCTCACCATCGCAGGGACGAGGGGATACTGAAGCTTTCTTT
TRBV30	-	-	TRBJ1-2	CAWSFLADGYTF	TGTGCCTGGAGTTTCCTAGCAGATGGCTACACCTTC
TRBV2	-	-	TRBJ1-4	CASSVNVLSEKLFF	TGTGCCAGCAGTGTGAACGTTTTGAGTGAAAAACTGTTTTTT
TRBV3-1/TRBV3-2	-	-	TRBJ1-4	CASSYQTSKLFF	TGTGCCAGCAGCTACCAAACGTCGAAACTGTTTTTT
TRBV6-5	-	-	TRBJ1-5	CASSYLGAGQPQHF	TGTGCCAGCAGTTACTTGGGGGCCGGTCAGCCCCAGCATTTT
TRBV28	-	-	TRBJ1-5	CASWGDFSNQPQHF	TGTGCCAGCTGGGGGGACTTTAGCAATCAGCCCCAGCATTTT
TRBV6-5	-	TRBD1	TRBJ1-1	CASSRQGNTEAFF	TGTGCCAGCAGCCGACAGGGAAACACTGAAGCTTTCTTT
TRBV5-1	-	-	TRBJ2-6	CASSLAVMGTHSGANVLTF	TGCGCCAGCAGCTTGGCCGTGATGGGAACCCACTCTGGGGCCAACGTCCTGACTTTC
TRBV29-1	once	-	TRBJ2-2	CSAEGRTLGTGELFF	TGCAGCGCCGAAGGGCGGACACTCGGAACCGGGGAGCTGTTTTTT
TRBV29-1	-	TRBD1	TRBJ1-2	CSVVGTGGDGYTF	TGCAGCGTTGTCGGGACAGGGGGCGATGGCTACACCTTC
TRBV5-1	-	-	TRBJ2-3	CASSLEDGQSTDTQYF	TGCGCCAGCAGCTTGGAGGACGGCCAAAGCACAGATACGCAGTATTTT